This TCR beta chain is drawn from a study of human T cells and chemical hapten exposure. Time point defined: patch test 1, 2 weeks after DPC sensitization. Treatment meaning: therapeutic diphenylcyclopropenone sensitization with weekly scalp DPC. Trimming cost V 3 bases and J 3 bases; bases outside gene matches: 7. CDR1 and CDR2 from the germline V gene are SGHRS and YFSETQ. This CDR3 spans 15 amino acids. Separate cDNA molecules received unique molecular identifiers, which the library attached to them. TCRdb redid the calling of the RACE reads with MiXCR, one entry per CDR3 protein. Found here are about 110,000 distinct CDR3 sequences, 9.5% to 11% of them singletons; the top ten hold around 3.6%.

The sequence was obtained from a woman aged 40 to 50 with alopecia areata. Some clones in this sample may be carry-over from other donors' samples. Source: whole blood, taken in connection with sensitization to the hapten diphenylcyclopropenone (DPC). The V gene is TRBV5-1, the J gene TRBJ2-5; TRBD1 matches 8 bases. This chain's CDR3 is CASSSGTGGEETQYF. Written as DNA, the CDR3 is TGCGCCAGCAGCTCAGGGACAGGAGGAGAAGAGACCCAGTACTTC.